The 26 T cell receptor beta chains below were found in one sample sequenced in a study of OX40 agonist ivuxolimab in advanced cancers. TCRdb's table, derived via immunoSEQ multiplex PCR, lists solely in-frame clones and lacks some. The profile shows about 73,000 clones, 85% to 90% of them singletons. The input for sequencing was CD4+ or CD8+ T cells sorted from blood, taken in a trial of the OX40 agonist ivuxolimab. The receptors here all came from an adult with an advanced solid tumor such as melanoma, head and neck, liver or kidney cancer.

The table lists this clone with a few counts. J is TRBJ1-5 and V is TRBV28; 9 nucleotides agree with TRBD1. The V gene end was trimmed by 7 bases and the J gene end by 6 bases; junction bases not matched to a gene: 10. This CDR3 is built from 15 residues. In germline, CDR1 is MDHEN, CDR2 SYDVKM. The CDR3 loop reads CASKPIQGASQPQHF. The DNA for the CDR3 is TGTGCCAGCAAGCCTATACAGGGGGCGAGTCAGCCCCAGCATTTT.

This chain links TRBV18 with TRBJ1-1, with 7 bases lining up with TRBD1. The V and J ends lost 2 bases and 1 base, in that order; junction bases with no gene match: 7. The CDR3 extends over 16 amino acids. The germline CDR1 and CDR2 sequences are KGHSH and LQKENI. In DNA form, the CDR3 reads TGTGCCAGCTCACCAAGAGTCGAGGGGGCGAACACTGAAGCTTTCTTT. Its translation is CASSPRVEGANTEAFF.

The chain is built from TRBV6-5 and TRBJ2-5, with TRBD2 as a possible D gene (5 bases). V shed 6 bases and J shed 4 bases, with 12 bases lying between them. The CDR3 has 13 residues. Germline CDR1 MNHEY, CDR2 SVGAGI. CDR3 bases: TGTGCCAGCAGGCGGGTACGGCGAGAGACCCAGTACTTC. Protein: CASRRVRRETQYF.

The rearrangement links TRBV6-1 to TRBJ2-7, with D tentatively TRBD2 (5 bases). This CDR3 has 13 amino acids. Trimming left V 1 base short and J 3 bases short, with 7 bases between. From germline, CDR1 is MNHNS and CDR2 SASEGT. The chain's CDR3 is CASSEVGGYEQYF. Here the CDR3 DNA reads TGTGCCAGCAGTGAAGTAGGAGGCTACGAGCAGTACTTC.

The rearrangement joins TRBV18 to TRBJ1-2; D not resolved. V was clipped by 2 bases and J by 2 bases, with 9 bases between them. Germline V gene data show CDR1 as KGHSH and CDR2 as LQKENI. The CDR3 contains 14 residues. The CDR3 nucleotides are TGTGCCAGCTCACCAAAGACGGAGAACTATGGCTACACCTTC. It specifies CASSPKTENYGYTF.

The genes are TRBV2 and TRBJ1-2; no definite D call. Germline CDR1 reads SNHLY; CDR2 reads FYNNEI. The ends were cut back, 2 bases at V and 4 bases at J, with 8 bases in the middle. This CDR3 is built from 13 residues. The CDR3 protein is CASSERQVYGYTF. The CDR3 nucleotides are TGTGCCAGCAGTGAAAGGCAGGTCTATGGCTACACCTTC.

The CDR3 bases are TGTGCCAGCAGCTTGGGGACTAGTCGTACCGGGGAGCTGTTTTTT. Its protein is CASSLGTSRTGELFF. The chain uses TRBV5-4 and TRBJ2-2; 7 nucleotides align to TRBD2. Trimming cost V 0 bases and J 5 bases; bases outside gene matches: 4. Germline V gene data show CDR1 as SGHNT and CDR2 as YYREEE (reference sequence). There are 15 residues in the CDR3.

The CDR3 sequence: CASSASSGTCTDTQYF. DNA of the CDR3: TGTGCCAGCAGCGCCTCTAGCGGCACTTGCACAGATACGCAGTATTTT. V gene TRBV5-4 combines with J gene TRBJ2-3; 7 nucleotides match TRBD2. V dropped 4 bases and J dropped 1; count of bases not matched to a gene: 9. Germline values: CDR1 SGHNT, CDR2 YYREEE (reference sequence). This CDR3 region has 16 residues.

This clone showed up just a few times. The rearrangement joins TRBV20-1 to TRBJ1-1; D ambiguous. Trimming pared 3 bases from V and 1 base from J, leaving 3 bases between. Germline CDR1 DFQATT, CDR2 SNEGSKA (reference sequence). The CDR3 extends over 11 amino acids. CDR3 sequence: CSARENTEAFF. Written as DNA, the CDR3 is TGCAGTGCTAGGGAGAACACTGAAGCTTTCTTT.

As DNA, the CDR3 is TGTGCCAGTACCGCGAGGGGATACGGCAATCAGCCCCAGCATTTT. Protein: CASTARGYGNQPQHF. The chain employs TRBV19 and TRBJ1-5, with D perhaps TRBD1 (5 bases). There are 15 residues in the CDR3. The V gene lost 7 bases and the J gene lost 2 bases, with 15 bases spanning the gap. The V gene's germline CDR1 is LNHDA and CDR2 SQIVND (reference sequence).

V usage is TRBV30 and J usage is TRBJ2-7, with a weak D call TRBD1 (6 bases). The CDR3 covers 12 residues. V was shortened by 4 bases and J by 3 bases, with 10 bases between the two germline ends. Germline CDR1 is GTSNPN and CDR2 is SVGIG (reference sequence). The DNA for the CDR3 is TGTGCCTGGACCCGAGGGGGCTACGAGCAGTACTTC. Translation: CAWTRGGYEQYF.

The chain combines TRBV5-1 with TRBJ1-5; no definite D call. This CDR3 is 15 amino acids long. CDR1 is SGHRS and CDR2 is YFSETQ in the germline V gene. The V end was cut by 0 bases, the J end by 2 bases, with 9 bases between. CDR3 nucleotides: TGCGCCAGCAGCTTGGGGGTGGAGCGCAATCAGCCCCAGCATTTT. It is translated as CASSLGVERNQPQHF. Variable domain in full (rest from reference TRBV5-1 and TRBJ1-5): KAGVTQTPRYLIKTRGQQVTLSCSPISGHRSVSWYQQTPGQGLQFLFEYFSETQRNKGNFPGRFSGRQFSNSRSEMNVSTLELGDSALYLCASSLGVERNQPQHFGDGTRLSIL.

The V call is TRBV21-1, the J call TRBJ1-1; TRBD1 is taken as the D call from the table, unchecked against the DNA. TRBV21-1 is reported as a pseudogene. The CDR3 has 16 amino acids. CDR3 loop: CASSKVGTGWATEAFF. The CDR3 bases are TGTGCCAGCAGCAAAGTTGGCACAGGGTGGGCCACTGAAGCTTTCTTT.

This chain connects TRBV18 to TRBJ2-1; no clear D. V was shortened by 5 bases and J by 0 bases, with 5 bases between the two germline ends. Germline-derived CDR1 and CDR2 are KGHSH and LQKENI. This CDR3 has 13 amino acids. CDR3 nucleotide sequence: TGTGCCAGCTCAGTGGGCTCCTACAATGAGCAGTTCTTC. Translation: CASSVGSYNEQFF.

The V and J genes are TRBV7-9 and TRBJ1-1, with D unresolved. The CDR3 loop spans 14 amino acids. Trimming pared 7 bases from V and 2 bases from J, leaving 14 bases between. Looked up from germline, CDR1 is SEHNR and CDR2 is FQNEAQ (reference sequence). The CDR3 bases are TGTGCCAGCACCCCCGTGAGTCATAACACTGAAGCTTTCTTT. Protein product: CASTPVSHNTEAFF.

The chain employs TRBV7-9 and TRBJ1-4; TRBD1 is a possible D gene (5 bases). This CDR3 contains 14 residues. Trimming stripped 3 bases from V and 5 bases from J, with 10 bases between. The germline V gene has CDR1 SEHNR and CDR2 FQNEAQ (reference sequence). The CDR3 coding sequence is TGTGCCAGCAGCTTCGGGACGGCGAATGAAAAACTGTTTTTT. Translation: CASSFGTANEKLFF.

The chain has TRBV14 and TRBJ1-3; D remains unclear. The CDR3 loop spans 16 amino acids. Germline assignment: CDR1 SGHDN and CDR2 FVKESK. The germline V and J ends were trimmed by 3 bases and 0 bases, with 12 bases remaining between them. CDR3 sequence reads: CASSQRGTYSGNTIYF. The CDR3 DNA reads TGTGCCAGCAGCCAGCGGGGAACCTACTCTGGAAACACCATATATTTT.

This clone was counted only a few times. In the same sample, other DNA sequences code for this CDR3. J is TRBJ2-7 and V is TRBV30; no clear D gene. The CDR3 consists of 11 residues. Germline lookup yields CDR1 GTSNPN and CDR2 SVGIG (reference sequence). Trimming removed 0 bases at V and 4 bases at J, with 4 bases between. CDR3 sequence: CAWSVSYEQYF. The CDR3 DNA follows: TGTGCCTGGAGTGTATCATACGAGCAGTACTTC.

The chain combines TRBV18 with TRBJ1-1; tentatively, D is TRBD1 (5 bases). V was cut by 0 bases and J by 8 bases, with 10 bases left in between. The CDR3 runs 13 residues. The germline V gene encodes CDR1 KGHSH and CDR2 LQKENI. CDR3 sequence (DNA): TGTGCCAGCTCACCACCCGGGGGGTTCGAAGCTTTCTTT. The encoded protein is CASSPPGGFEAFF.

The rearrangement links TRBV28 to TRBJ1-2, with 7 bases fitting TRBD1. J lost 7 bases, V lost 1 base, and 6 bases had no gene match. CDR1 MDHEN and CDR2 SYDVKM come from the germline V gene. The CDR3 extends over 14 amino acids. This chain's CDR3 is CASSLSTGRGGYTF. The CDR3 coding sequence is TGTGCCAGCAGTTTATCGACAGGGCGGGGTGGCTACACCTTC.

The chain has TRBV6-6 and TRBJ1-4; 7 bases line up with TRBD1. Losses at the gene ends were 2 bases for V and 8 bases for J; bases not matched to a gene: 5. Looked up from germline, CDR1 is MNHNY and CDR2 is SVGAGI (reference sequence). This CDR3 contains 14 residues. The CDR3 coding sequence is TGTGCCAGCAGTTACGGGCAGGGGGACGAAAAACTGTTTTTT. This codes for CASSYGQGDEKLFF.

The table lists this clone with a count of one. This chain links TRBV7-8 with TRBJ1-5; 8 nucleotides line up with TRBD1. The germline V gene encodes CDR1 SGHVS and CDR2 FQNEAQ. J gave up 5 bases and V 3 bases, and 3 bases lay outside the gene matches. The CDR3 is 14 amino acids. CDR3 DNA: TGTGCCAGCAGCTTTGGACAGGGTTATCAGCCCCAGCATTTT. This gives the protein CASSFGQGYQPQHF.

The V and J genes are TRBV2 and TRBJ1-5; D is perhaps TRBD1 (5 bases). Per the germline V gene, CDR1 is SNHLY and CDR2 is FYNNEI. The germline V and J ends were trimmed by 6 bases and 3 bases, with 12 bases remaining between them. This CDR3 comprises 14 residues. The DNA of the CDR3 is TGTGCCAGCAGAGTTGACAGTGACAATCAGCCCCAGCATTTT. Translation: CASRVDSDNQPQHF.

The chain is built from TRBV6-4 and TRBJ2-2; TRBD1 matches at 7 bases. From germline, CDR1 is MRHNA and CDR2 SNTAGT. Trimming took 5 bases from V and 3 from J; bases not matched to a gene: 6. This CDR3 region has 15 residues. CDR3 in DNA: TGTGCCAGCAGTCGCGACAGGGTAGACACCGGGGAGCTGTTTTTT. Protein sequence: CASSRDRVDTGELFF.

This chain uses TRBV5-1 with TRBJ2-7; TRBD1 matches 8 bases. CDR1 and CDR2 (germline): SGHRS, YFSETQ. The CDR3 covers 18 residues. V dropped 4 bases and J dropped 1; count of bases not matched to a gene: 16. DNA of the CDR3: TGCGCCAGCAGCCAGGAAATGCCCGGGACAGGCCCTTCCTACGAGCAGTACTTC. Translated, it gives CASSQEMPGTGPSYEQYF.

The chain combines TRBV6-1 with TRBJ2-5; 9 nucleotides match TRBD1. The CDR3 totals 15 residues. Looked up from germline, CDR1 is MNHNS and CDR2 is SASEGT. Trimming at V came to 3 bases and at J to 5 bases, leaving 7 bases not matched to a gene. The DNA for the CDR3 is TGTGCCAGCAGTGACGGACAGGGGTTGGGGGAGACCCAGTACTTC. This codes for CASSDGQGLGETQYF.